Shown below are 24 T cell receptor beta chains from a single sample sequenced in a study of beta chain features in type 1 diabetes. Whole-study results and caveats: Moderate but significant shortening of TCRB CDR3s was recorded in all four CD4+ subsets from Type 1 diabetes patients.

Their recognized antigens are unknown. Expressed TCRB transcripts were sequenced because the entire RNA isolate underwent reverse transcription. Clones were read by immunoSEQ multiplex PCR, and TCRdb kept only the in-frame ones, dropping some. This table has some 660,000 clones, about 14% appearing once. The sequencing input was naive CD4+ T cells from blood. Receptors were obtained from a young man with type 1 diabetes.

The CDR3 is CASSPGGGRETQYF. CDR3 in DNA: TGTGCCAGCAGCCCCGGCGGGGGTAGAGAGACCCAGTACTTC. The chain carries TRBV14 and TRBJ2-5; 7 nucleotides match TRBD2. The CDR3 is 14 residues long. J lost 4 bases, V lost 4 bases, and 6 bases had no gene match. The V gene's germline CDR1 is SGHDN and CDR2 FVKESK.

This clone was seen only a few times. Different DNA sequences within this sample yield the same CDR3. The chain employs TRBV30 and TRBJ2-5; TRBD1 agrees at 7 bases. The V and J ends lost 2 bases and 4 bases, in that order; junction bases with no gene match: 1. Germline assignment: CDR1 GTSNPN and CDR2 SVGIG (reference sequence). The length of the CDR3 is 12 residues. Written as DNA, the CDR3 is TGTGCCTGGAGTCAGGGGGTAGAGACCCAGTACTTC. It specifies CAWSQGVETQYF. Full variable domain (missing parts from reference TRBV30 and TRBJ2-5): SQTIHQWPATLVQPVGSPLSLECTVEGTSNPNLYWYRQAAGRGLQLLFYSVGIGQISSEVPQNLSASRPQDRQFILSSKKLLLSDSGFYLCAWSQGVETQYFGPGTRLLVL.

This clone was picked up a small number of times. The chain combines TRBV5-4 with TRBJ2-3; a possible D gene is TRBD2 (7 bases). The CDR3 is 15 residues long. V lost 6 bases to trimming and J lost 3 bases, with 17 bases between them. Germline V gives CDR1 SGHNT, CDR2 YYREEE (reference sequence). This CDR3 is CASTQGRGITDTQYF. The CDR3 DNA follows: TGTGCCAGCACCCAGGGGCGGGGGATTACAGATACGCAGTATTTT. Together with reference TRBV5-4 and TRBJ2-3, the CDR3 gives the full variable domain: ETGVTQSPTHLIKTRGQQVTLRCSSQSGHNTVSWYQQALGQGPQFIFQYYREEENGRGNFPPRFSGLQFPNYSSELNVNALELDDSALYLCASTQGRGITDTQYFGPGTRLTVL.

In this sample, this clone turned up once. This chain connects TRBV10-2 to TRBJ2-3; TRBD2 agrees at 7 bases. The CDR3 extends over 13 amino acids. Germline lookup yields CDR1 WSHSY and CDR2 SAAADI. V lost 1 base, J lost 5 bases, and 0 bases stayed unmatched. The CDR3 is CASSEWGGDTQYF. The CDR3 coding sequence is TGCGCCAGCAGTGAGTGGGGGGGAGATACGCAGTATTTT.

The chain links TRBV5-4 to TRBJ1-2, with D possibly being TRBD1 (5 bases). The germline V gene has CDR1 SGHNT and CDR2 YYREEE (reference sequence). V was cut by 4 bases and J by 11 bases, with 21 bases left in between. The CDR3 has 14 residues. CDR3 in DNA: TGTGCCAGCAGCAGTTTTTCCACGGCTAAGGGGTACACCTTC. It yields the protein CASSSFSTAKGYTF.

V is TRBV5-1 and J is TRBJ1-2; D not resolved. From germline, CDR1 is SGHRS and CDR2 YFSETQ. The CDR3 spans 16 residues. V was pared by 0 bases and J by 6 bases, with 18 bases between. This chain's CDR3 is CASSLDGRLIIDGYTF. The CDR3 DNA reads TGCGCCAGCAGCTTGGACGGGCGCCTAATTATCGATGGCTACACCTTC.

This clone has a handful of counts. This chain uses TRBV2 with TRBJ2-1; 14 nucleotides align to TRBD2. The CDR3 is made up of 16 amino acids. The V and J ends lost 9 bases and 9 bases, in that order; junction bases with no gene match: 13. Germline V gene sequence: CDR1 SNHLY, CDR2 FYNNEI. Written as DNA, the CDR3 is TGTGCCAGACCGGGGACTAGCGGGAGAAAGGGCACTGAGCAGTTCTTC. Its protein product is CARPGTSGRKGTEQFF.

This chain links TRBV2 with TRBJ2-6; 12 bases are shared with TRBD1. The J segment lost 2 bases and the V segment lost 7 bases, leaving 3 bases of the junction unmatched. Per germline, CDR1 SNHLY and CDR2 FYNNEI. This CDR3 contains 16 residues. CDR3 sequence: CASTGTGGAGANVLTF. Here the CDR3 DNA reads TGTGCCAGCACCGGGACAGGGGGCGCTGGGGCCAACGTCCTGACTTTC.

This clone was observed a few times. CDR3 bases: TGTGCCAGCAGTTATGGGGAAGCCAACGTCCTGACTTTC. Translated: CASSYGEANVLTF. The genes are TRBV6-5 and TRBJ2-6; D gene ambiguous. Germline assignment: CDR1 MNHEY and CDR2 SVGAGI. Between the trimmed V and J ends, which lost 3 bases and 7 bases, there was a span of 7 bases. CDR3 length equals 13 residues.

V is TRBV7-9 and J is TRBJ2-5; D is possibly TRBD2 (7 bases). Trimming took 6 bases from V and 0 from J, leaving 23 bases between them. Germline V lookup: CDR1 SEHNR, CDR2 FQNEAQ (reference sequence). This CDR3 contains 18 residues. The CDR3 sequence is CASRWKQGGGRYQETQYF. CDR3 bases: TGTGCCAGCAGATGGAAGCAGGGCGGGGGCCGGTACCAAGAGACCCAGTACTTC.

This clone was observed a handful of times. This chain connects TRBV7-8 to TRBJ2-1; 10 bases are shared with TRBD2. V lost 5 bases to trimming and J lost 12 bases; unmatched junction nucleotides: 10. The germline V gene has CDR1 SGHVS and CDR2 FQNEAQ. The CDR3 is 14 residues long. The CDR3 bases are TGTGCCAGCAGCCCCCAGCGGGGGGGCACTCGGCAGTTCTTC. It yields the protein CASSPQRGGTRQFF. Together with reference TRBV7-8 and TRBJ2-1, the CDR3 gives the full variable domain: GAGVSQSPRYKVAKRGQDVALRCDPISGHVSLFWYQQALGQGPEFLTYFQNEAQLDKSGLPSDRFFAERPEGSVSTLKIQRTQQEDSAVYLCASSPQRGGTRQFFGPGTRLTVL.

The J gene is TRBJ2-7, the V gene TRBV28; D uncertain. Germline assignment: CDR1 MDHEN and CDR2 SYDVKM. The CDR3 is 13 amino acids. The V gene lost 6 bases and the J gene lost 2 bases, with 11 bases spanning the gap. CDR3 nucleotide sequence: TGTGCCAGCAGCCCACCCGTTCCCTACGAGCAGTACTTC. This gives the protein CASSPPVPYEQYF.

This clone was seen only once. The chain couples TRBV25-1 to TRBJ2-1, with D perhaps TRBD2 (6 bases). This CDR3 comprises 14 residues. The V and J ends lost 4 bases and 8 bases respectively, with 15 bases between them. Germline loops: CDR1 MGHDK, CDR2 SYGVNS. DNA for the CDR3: TGTGCCAGCAGTGCACCCGGGAGTAGGGATGAGCAGTTCTTC. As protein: CASSAPGSRDEQFF.

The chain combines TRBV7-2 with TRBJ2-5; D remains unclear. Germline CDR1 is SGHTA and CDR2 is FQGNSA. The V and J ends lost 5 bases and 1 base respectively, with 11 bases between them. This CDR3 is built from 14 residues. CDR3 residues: CASSPVAAQETQYF. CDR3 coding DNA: TGTGCCAGCAGCCCCGTCGCGGCCCAAGAGACCCAGTACTTC.

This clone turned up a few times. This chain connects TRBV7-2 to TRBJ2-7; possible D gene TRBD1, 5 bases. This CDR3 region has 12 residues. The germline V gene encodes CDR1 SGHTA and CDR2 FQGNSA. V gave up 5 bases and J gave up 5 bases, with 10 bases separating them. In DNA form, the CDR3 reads TGTGCCAGCAGCGTTCAGGGAAACGAGCAGTACTTC. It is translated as CASSVQGNEQYF.

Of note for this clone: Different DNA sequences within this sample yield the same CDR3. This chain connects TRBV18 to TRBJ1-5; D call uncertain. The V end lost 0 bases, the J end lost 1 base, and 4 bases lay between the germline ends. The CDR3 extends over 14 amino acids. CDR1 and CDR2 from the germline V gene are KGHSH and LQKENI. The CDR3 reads CASSPPYSNQPQHF. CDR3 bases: TGTGCCAGCTCACCACCGTACAGCAATCAGCCCCAGCATTTT.

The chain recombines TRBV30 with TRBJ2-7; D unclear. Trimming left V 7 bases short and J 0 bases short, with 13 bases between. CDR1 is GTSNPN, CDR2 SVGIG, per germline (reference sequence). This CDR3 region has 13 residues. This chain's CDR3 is CAYAHGSSYEQYF. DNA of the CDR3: TGTGCCTACGCGCACGGGTCCTCCTACGAGCAGTACTTC. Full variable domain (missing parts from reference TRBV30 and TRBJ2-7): SQTIHQWPATLVQPVGSPLSLECTVEGTSNPNLYWYRQAAGRGLQLLFYSVGIGQISSEVPQNLSASRPQDRQFILSSKKLLLSDSGFYLCAYAHGSSYEQYFGPGTRLTVT.

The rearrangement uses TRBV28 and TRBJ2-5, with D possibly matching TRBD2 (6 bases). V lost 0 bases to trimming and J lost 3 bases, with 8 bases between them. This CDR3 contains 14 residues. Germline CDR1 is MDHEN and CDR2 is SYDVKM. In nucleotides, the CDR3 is TGTGCCAGCAGTTTATGGCGGGGCGAAGAGACCCAGTACTTC. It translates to CASSLWRGEETQYF.

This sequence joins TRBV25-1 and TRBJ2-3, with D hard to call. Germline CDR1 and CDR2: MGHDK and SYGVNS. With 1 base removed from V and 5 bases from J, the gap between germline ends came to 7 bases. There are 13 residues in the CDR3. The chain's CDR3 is CASSESIRDTQYF. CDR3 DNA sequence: TGTGCCAGCAGTGAATCCATTCGAGATACGCAGTATTTT.

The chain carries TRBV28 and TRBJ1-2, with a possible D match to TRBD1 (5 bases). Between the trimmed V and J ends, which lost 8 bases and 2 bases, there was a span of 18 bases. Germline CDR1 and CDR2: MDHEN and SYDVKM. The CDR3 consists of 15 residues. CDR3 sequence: CASWGSSKLNYGYTF. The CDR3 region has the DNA TGTGCCAGCTGGGGCAGCTCTAAACTCAACTATGGCTACACCTTC.

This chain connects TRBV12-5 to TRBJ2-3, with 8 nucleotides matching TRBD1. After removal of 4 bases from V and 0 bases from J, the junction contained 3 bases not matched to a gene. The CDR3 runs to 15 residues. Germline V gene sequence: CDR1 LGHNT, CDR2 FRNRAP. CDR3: CASGSPGGSTDTQYF. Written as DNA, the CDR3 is TGTGCTAGTGGTTCCCCAGGGGGCAGCACAGATACGCAGTATTTT.

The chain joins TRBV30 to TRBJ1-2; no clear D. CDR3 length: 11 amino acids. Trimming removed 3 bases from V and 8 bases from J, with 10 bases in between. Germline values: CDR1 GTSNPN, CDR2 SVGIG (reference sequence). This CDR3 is CAWRLIGGYTF. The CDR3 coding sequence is TGTGCCTGGAGGTTGATCGGGGGCTACACCTTC.

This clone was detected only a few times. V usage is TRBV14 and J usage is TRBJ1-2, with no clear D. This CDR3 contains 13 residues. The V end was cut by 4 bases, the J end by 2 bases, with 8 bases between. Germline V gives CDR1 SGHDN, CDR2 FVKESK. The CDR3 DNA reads TGTGCCAGCAGCCCCGCCGGAAACTATGGCTACACCTTC. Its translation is CASSPAGNYGYTF.

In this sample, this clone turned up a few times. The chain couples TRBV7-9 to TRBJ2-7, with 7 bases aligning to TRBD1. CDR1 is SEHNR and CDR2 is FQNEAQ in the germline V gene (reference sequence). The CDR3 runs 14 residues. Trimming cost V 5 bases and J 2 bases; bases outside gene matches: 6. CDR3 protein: CASSLQGQTYEQYF. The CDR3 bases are TGTGCCAGCAGCCTACAGGGGCAAACCTACGAGCAGTACTTC.